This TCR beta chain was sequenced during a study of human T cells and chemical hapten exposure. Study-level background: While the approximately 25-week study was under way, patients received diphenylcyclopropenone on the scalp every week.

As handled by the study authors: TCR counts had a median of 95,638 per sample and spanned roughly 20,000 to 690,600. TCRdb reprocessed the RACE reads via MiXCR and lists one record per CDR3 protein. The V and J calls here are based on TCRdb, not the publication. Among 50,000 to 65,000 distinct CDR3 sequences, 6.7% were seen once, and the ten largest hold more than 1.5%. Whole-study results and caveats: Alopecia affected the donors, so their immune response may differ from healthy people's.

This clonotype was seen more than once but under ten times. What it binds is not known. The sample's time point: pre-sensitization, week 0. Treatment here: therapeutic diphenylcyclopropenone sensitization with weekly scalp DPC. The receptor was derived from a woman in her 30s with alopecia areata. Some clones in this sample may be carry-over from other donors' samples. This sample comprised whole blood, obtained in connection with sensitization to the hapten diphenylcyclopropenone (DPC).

The CDR3 nucleotides are TGTGCCAGCAGCTTCTCCAAACACGGGAACACTGAAGCTTTCTTT. This sequence encodes CASSFSKHGNTEAFF. The chain combines TRBV7-2 with TRBJ1-1, with D unresolved. The germline V gene encodes CDR1 SGHTA and CDR2 FQGNSA. Trimming took off 3 bases at V and 1 base at J, with 12 bases between the two ends. The CDR3 sequence is 15 residues long.